Listed below are T cell receptor beta chains from one sample, sequenced in a study of blood T cell repertoires in COVID-19. Sequencing used immunoSEQ multiplex PCR; TCRdb keeps in-frame clones, though not all of them. The top ten clones hold approximately 6.2% of a sample with some 370,000 clones, 90% of them seen once. Sequences were obtained from peripheral blood. The receptors originated from a man between 18 and 35 years old with active or convalescent COVID-19. Each CDR3 is given with its conserved first and last residue. A D gene is named only where the DNA matches it firmly. Where a row states a size, it is once, few, many or the class of an expanded clone; other rows omit it.

d_call j_call v_call clone_size cdr3_length cdr3_nt cdr3_aa
- TRBJ1-1 TRBV3-1/TRBV3-2 - 13 TGTGCCAGCAGCCAAGATCCCATCACTGAAGCTTTCTTT CASSQDPITEAFF
- TRBJ2-3 TRBV28 - 12 TGTGCCAGCAACTCACCCGAGGATACGCAGTATTTT CASNSPEDTQYF
- TRBJ2-3 TRBV7-5 - 19 TGTGCCAGAAGCTTAGCGGACCGAACTAGCGCCTATTTCACAGATACGCAGTATTTT CARSLADRTSAYFTDTQYF
- TRBJ2-7 TRBV14 - 15 TGTGCCAGCAGCCAATGGGGGGGCCAGTACTACGAGCAGTACTTC CASSQWGGQYYEQYF
- TRBJ1-1 TRBV12-3/TRBV12-4 many 13 TGTGCCAGCCTCTCCTTGACATACGGTGAAGCTTTCTTT CASLSLTYGEAFF
- TRBJ2-2 TRBV10-3 once 14 TGTGCCTCCCGGGGGACGGGTAACACCGGGGAGCTGTTTTTT CASRGTGNTGELFF
- TRBJ2-7 TRBV27 - 15 TGTGCCAGCAGCCCACTAATCAGGGATTCGTACGAGCAGTACTTC CASSPLIRDSYEQYF
- TRBJ2-2 TRBV27 - 12 TGTGCCAGCAGCCAGGGGACCGGGGAGCTGTTTTTT CASSQGTGELFF
TRBD1 TRBJ2-2 TRBV7-9 - 15 TGTGCCAGCCCAACCGGGACAGGGTATACCGGGGAGCTGTTTTTT CASPTGTGYTGELFF
- TRBJ2-7 TRBV7-2 - 13 TGTGCCAGCAGCTTTGACAGAGCTAACGAGCAGTACTTC CASSFDRANEQYF
- TRBJ2-2 TRBV5-1 - 12 TGCGCCAGCAGCCTCAACACCGGGGAGCTGTTTTTT CASSLNTGELFF
- TRBJ2-2 TRBV25-1 - 16 TGTGCCAGCAGTGAGGGCAGGGTAGCGAACACCGGGGAGCTGTTTTTT CASSEGRVANTGELFF
- TRBJ1-1 TRBV7-2 - 14 TGTGCCAGCAGCTTAGTGCCGAGGAACACTGAAGCTTTCTTT CASSLVPRNTEAFF
- TRBJ1-1 TRBV4-3 - 13 TGCGCCAGCAGCCAAGTCAAGGGGAATGAAGCTTTCTTT CASSQVKGNEAFF
TRBD2 TRBJ2-2 TRBV28 - 17 TGTGCCAGCAGTCCCCGACTAGCGGTTGAGGTACCCGGGGAGCTGTTTTTT CASSPRLAVEVPGELFF
- TRBJ2-3 TRBV6-2/TRBV6-3 many 14 TGTGCCAGCAGTTACGGGGGGGCCACAGATACGCAGTATTTT CASSYGGATDTQYF
- TRBJ2-1 TRBV9 - 17 TGTGCCAGCAGCCCCTGGACTACCCCGAGCTCCTACAATGAGCAGTTCTTC CASSPWTTPSSYNEQFF
TRBD2 TRBJ2-7 TRBV27 - 14 TGTGCCAGCAGTACTAGCGGCAGCTCCTACGAGCAGTACTTC CASSTSGSSYEQYF
TRBD2 TRBJ2-5 TRBV3-1/TRBV3-2 - 11 TGTGCCAGCCGGGGGGGTGAGACCCAGTACTTC CASRGGETQYF
- TRBJ2-2 TRBV7-7 - 15 TGTGCTAGCAGCTTAGGACAAAAGAACACCGGGGAGCTGTTTTTT CASSLGQKNTGELFF
- TRBJ2-6 TRBV7-9 - 17 TGTGCCAGCAGCCCACTCCCAGCGGGTTCCGGGGCCAACGTCCTGACTTTC CASSPLPAGSGANVLTF
TRBD1 TRBJ1-2 TRBV19 - 16 TGTGCCAGTAGTATAGAACCGGGACAGGGGACCTATGGCTACACCTTC CASSIEPGQGTYGYTF
TRBD2 TRBJ2-7 TRBV27 once 14 TGTGCCAGCAGTCACGGACTAGCATTCTACGAGCAGTACTTC CASSHGLAFYEQYF
TRBD1 TRBJ2-2 TRBV7-9 - 16 TGTGCCAGCAGCCCCGACAGGGGGAATCGTACCGGGGAGCTGTTTTTT CASSPDRGNRTGELFF
- TRBJ2-1 TRBV7-9 - 12 TGTGCCAGCAGCTTAGCGAGTAATGAGCAGTTCTTC CASSLASNEQFF
- TRBJ2-2 TRBV7-9 - 16 TGTGCCAGCAGCCCTTTCGGGTCAACGAACACCGGGGAGCTGTTTTTT CASSPFGSTNTGELFF
TRBD2 TRBJ2-7 TRBV28 - 15 TGTGCCAGCAGCTTTGGACTAGCGGGGTCCTACGAGCAGTACTTC CASSFGLAGSYEQYF
TRBD2 TRBJ2-1 TRBV27 - 16 TGTGCCAGCAGTGGCACCACTAGCGGCCCCTACAATGAGCAGTTCTTC CASSGTTSGPYNEQFF
- TRBJ1-6 TRBV7-2 - 15 TGTGCCAGCAGCTTACCGCTTGGGGGCAGTTCACCCCTCCACTTT CASSLPLGGSSPLHF
- TRBJ1-1 TRBV27 - 13 TGTGCCAGCAGTCTACTAAAGGCCCCTGAAGCTTTCTTT CASSLLKAPEAFF
TRBD1 TRBJ1-2 TRBV19 few 12 TGTGCCAGCGCAGGGGGGACATTCGGCTACACCTTC CASAGGTFGYTF
- TRBJ2-7 TRBV7-2 once 14 TGTGCCAGCAGCTTAGAGCGGGCCCCCTACGAGCAGTACTTC CASSLERAPYEQYF
- TRBJ2-1 TRBV12-5 - 13 TGTGCTAGTGGTTTAGACACGTACAATGAGCAGTTCTTC CASGLDTYNEQFF
- TRBJ1-1 TRBV5-6 - 13 TGTGCCAGCAGCTTGGGGACGGGACTTGAAGCTTTCTTT CASSLGTGLEAFF
- TRBJ1-5 TRBV27 - 15 TGTGCCAGCAGTTCACAGGGCCCTAGCAATCAGCCCCAGCATTTT CASSSQGPSNQPQHF
TRBD2 TRBJ2-1 TRBV5-1 - 15 TGCGCCAGCAGCCCAGGACTAGCGGGGTCTTCGGAGCAGTTCTTC CASSPGLAGSSEQFF
TRBD1 TRBJ2-7 TRBV19 few 14 TGTGCCAGTAGTCCGACAGGGGCCGTATACGAGCAGTACTTC CASSPTGAVYEQYF
- TRBJ1-1 TRBV28 - 13 TGTGCCAGCAGTTCACGCGGGTTCACTGAAGCTTTCTTT CASSSRGFTEAFF
- TRBJ1-6 TRBV5-1 - 16 TGCGCCAGCAGCACGGAGTTACGGGGCTATAATTCACCCCTCCACTTT CASSTELRGYNSPLHF
- TRBJ2-5 TRBV7-9 - 15 TGTGCCAGCACACGACCTGCGGGGTACCAAGAGACCCAGTACTTC CASTRPAGYQETQYF
TRBD2 TRBJ2-3 TRBV11-2 - 17 TGTGCCAGCAGCTTAGATTATCGGGGGGGGGCTGGAGATACGCAGTATTTT CASSLDYRGGAGDTQYF
- TRBJ2-4 TRBV12-3/TRBV12-4 - 13 TGTGCCATCACAGGCCGGACCAAAAACATTCAGTACTTC CAITGRTKNIQYF
- TRBJ1-5 TRBV19 - 15 TGTGCCAGTCAAAGGGGGGGAACTCAAAATCAGCCCCAGCATTTT CASQRGGTQNQPQHF
- TRBJ2-7 TRBV5-1 - 13 TGCGCCAGCAGCCAAGGGGGTTCCTACGAGCAGTACTTC CASSQGGSYEQYF
TRBD1 TRBJ1-4 TRBV15 - 16 TGTGCCACCAGCAGAGATAAACAGGGGTTGGGGGAAAAACTGTTTTTT CATSRDKQGLGEKLFF
- TRBJ2-1 TRBV5-1 - 14 TGCGCCAGCAGACACAGTGGGTCCTACAATGAGCAGTTCTTC CASRHSGSYNEQFF
TRBD2 TRBJ2-1 TRBV7-3 - 18 TGTGCCAGCAGCTTAACGCGCATGGGAGCGGGAGCTCGGGATGAGCAGTTCTTC CASSLTRMGAGARDEQFF